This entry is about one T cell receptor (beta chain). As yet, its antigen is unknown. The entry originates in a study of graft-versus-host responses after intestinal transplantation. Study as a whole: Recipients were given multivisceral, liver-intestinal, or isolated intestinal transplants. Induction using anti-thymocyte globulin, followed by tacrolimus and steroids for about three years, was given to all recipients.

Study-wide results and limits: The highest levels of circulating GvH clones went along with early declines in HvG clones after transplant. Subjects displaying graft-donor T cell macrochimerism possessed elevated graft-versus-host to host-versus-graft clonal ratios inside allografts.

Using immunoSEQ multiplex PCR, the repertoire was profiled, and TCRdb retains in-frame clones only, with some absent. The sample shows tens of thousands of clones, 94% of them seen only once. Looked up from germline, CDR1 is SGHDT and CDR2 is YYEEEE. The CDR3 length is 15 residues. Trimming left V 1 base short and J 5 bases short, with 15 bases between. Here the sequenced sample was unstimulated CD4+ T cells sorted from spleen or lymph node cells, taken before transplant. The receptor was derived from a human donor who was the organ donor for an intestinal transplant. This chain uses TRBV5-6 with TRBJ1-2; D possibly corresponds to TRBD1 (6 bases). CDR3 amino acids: CASSLTGSGEYGYTF. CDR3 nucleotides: TGTGCCAGCAGCTTGACAGGGAGTGGGGAGTATGGCTACACCTTC. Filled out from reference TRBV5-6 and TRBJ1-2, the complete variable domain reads DAGVTQSPTHLIKTRGQQVTLRCSPKSGHDTVSWYQQALGQGPQFIFQYYEEEERQRGNFPDRFSGHQFPNYSSELNVNALLLGDSALYLCASSLTGSGEYGYTFGSGTRLTVV.